This T cell receptor beta chain is from a study of T cell changes during pregnancy in multiple sclerosis. Germline values: CDR1 MNHEY, CDR2 SVGAGI. Trimming at V came to 6 bases and at J to 5 bases, leaving 7 bases not matched to a gene. The CDR3 contains 14 residues. Sequencing used immunoSEQ multiplex PCR; TCRdb keeps in-frame clones, though not all of them. The table shows about 70,000 clones, with 92% occurring only once. Sample: CD4+ T cells from peripheral blood mononuclear cells, taken after pregnancy. The clonotype was recovered from a female donor with multiple sclerosis, enrolled in a pregnancy study. The chain uses TRBV6-5 and TRBJ1-2; 9 bases are a match to TRBD1. The CDR3 loop reads CASSRDRAPYGYTF. CDR3 nucleotides: TGTGCCAGCAGCAGGGACAGGGCGCCTTATGGCTACACCTTC.